This passage covers 2 T cell receptor beta chains from one sample sequenced in a study of cytomegalovirus exposure and HLA in healthy donors. The PCR made use of 60 Vbeta and 13 Jbeta primers. Generated by immunoSEQ multiplex PCR, the TCRdb table keeps only in-frame clones and is missing some. This sample has about 240,000 clones; about 81% occur once, and the top ten carry 5.4%. Sequencing was carried out using PBMCs. The receptors were gathered from a woman aged 35 to 49 in good health and CMV-seropositive.

The V call is TRBV20-1, the J call TRBJ2-7; D is unclear. V was shortened by 7 bases and J by 7 bases, with 14 bases between the two germline ends. CDR1 DFQATT and CDR2 SNEGSKA come from the germline V gene (reference sequence). The CDR3 totals 11 residues. The CDR3 sequence is CSVFLGEEQYF. CDR3 DNA: TGCAGTGTATTTCTAGGAGAAGAGCAGTACTTC.

This clone was detected only once. The chain recombines TRBV10-3 with TRBJ1-2, with 7 bases that match TRBD1. V was clipped by 2 bases and J by 3 bases; unmatched bases: 12. The germline CDR1 and CDR2 sequences are ENHRY and SYGVKD. The CDR3 has 17 amino acids. The CDR3 DNA is TGTGCCATCAGTGAGCCGGCTCGGCAGGGGGGCTACTATGGCTACACCTTC. This translates into CAISEPARQGGYYGYTF.